The 9 T cell receptor beta chains listed next were all sequenced from one sample in a study of shared clonotypes between healthy human individuals. Sequencing used immunoSEQ multiplex PCR; TCRdb keeps in-frame clones, though not all of them. The repertoire consists of 2,500,000 or so clones, with roughly 93% occurring once and the leading ten covering approximately 0.37%. The specimen was naive CD4+ T cells from PBMCs. Subset defined: CD45RA+ positively selected. These TCRs come from a man between 18 and 29 years old in good health. Some clones in this sample may be carry-over from other donors' samples.

V and J are TRBV5-1 and TRBJ2-5; either TRBD1 or TRBD2 may supply D (5 bases each). Deletions cut 3 bases from V and 0 bases from J, with 9 bases between. Looked up from germline, CDR1 is SGHRS and CDR2 is YFSETQ. The CDR3 sequence is 14 residues long. The CDR3 reads CASSYGANQETQYF. Written as DNA, the CDR3 is TGCGCCAGCAGCTACGGGGCCAACCAAGAGACCCAGTACTTC.

The chain uses TRBV28 and TRBJ1-5; D ambiguous. The CDR3 has 12 residues. With 7 bases removed from V and 7 bases from J, the gap between germline ends came to 11 bases. Germline-derived CDR1 and CDR2 are MDHEN and SYDVKM. The CDR3 region is CASKSGVQPQHF. In nucleotides, the CDR3 is TGTGCCAGCAAGTCCGGTGTGCAGCCCCAGCATTTT.

The chain carries TRBV28 and TRBJ2-5; TRBD1 is a possible D gene (7 bases). Germline V gene lookup returns CDR1 MDHEN and CDR2 SYDVKM. Trimming left V 4 bases short and J 1 base short, with 13 bases between. This CDR3 is built from 15 residues. The CDR3 is CASSSQGGLQETQYF. In DNA form, the CDR3 reads TGTGCCAGCAGTTCCCAGGGGGGCCTCCAAGAGACCCAGTACTTC.

The chain employs TRBV19 and TRBJ1-3; D gene ambiguous. The CDR3 loop spans 15 amino acids. CDR1 LNHDA and CDR2 SQIVND come from the germline V gene (reference sequence). Trimming shortened V by 7 bases and J by 0 bases, and 13 bases separated the two germline ends. CDR3 residues: CASTLAPRSGNTIYF. CDR3 in DNA: TGTGCCAGTACCCTGGCGCCTCGCTCTGGAAACACCATATATTTT.

The gene calls are TRBV10-3 and TRBJ2-3, with D maybe TRBD1 (5 bases). Germline values: CDR1 ENHRY, CDR2 SYGVKD. The CDR3 contains 13 residues. The V and J ends lost 6 bases and 2 bases respectively, with 9 bases between them. CDR3 amino acids: CAIRTVPTDTQYF. The CDR3 nucleotides read TGTGCCATCAGGACAGTTCCCACAGATACGCAGTATTTT.

The gene calls are TRBV5-1 and TRBJ2-7; D perhaps matches TRBD1 (6 bases). Trimming removed 3 bases from V and 0 bases from J, with 13 bases in between. This CDR3 has 15 amino acids. Germline lookup yields CDR1 SGHRS and CDR2 YFSETQ. Here the CDR3 reads CASSSRQDRSYEQYF. The CDR3 DNA is TGCGCCAGCAGCTCGAGACAGGACCGCTCCTACGAGCAGTACTTC.

The chain couples TRBV28 to TRBJ2-7; 11 bases match TRBD1. Germline lookup yields CDR1 MDHEN and CDR2 SYDVKM. The CDR3 is made up of 15 amino acids. V was pared by 9 bases and J by 2 bases, with 9 bases of the junction left unmatched. The CDR3 loop reads CASTPLGQGAYEQYF. CDR3 nucleotides: TGTGCCAGTACACCTTTGGGACAGGGGGCCTACGAGCAGTACTTC.

CDR3 DNA: TGTGCCAGCAGCGTAGCCCAGGGGTTGGAGACCCAGTACTTC. The encoded protein is CASSVAQGLETQYF. The rearrangement joins TRBV9 to TRBJ2-5; weak D call: TRBD1 (6 bases). Trimming cost V 0 bases and J 5 bases, with 11 bases left between them. CDR1 SGDLS and CDR2 YYNGEE come from the germline V gene. There are 14 residues in the CDR3.

The V gene is TRBV6-5, the J gene TRBJ2-1; either TRBD1 or TRBD2 may supply D (6 bases each). V lost 7 bases and J 0 bases, leaving 13 bases between the germline ends. CDR1 MNHEY and CDR2 SVGAGI come from the germline V gene. The CDR3 covers 15 residues. The CDR3 DNA reads as TGTGCCAGCAAAGGGGGGCGAGACTCCTACAATGAGCAGTTCTTC. The encoded protein is CASKGGRDSYNEQFF.